The 15 T cell receptor beta chains listed next were all sequenced from one sample in a study of cytomegalovirus exposure and HLA in healthy donors. The PCR contained 60 Vbeta and 13 Jbeta primers. Data came from immunoSEQ multiplex PCR; TCRdb stores just in-frame clones and leaves some out. The sample shows fewer than 130,000 clones, roughly 85% of them seen only once. Sequencing input: PBMCs. All receptors come from a woman aged 40 to 49 in good health and CMV-seronegative.

The chain is built from TRBV2 and TRBJ2-7, with 8 positions matching TRBD1. V lost 3 bases to trimming and J lost 3 bases; unmatched junction nucleotides: 10. CDR1 SNHLY and CDR2 FYNNEI come from the germline V gene. The CDR3 loop spans 16 amino acids. The CDR3 loop reads CASSELGGQEFYEQYF. CDR3 sequence (DNA): TGTGCCAGCAGTGAGTTAGGGGGACAGGAGTTCTACGAGCAGTACTTC. Together with reference TRBV2 and TRBJ2-7, the CDR3 gives the full variable domain: EPEVTQTPSHQVTQMGQEVILRCVPISNHLYFYWYRQILGQKVEFLVSFYNNEISEKSEIFDDQFSVERPDGSNFTLKIRSTKLEDSAMYFCASSELGGQEFYEQYFGPGTRLTVT.

The J gene is TRBJ2-7, the V gene TRBV9; 12 nucleotides match TRBD2. The CDR3 has 16 residues. V lost 0 bases and J lost 6; bases outside the gene matches: 7. Per the germline V gene, CDR1 is SGDLS and CDR2 is YYNGEE. CDR3: CASSVATTSGGSEQYF. In nucleotides, the CDR3 is TGTGCCAGCAGCGTAGCTACGACTAGCGGGGGAAGCGAGCAGTACTTC.

The chain employs TRBV5-4 and TRBJ1-2; 10 bases fit TRBD1. The trim removed 1 base at V and 2 bases at J, leaving 2 bases unmatched. Germline CDR1 SGHNT, CDR2 YYREEE (reference sequence). The CDR3 covers 15 residues. For the CDR3, the DNA is TGTGCCAGCAGCTTGTCGGGACAGGGGAACTATGGCTACACCTTC. It specifies CASSLSGQGNYGYTF.

In its sample, this clone was seen once. This chain connects TRBV7-2 to TRBJ2-7; 10 bases align to TRBD1. Germline-derived CDR1 and CDR2 are SGHTA and FQGNSA. Trimming took 0 bases from V and 5 from J; bases not matched to a gene: 4. The CDR3 totals 15 residues. CDR3 protein: CASSLARTGGDEQYF. DNA of the CDR3: TGTGCCAGCAGCTTAGCCAGGACAGGGGGAGACGAGCAGTACTTC.

This clone was detected only a few times. This rearrangement joins TRBV27 to TRBJ2-3, with TRBD2 as a possible D gene (7 bases). The V end was cut by 11 bases, the J end by 5 bases, with 17 bases between. Germline lookup yields CDR1 MNHEY and CDR2 SMNVEV (reference sequence). The CDR3 is made up of 13 amino acids. The CDR3 DNA reads TGTGCCCGCCCGGGGGGCCAGGGAGATACGCAGTATTTT. This codes for CARPGGQGDTQYF.

The J gene is TRBJ2-1, the V gene TRBV10-2, with 8 bases that match TRBD1. Unmatched junction bases numbered 9, after V lost 7 bases and J lost 7 bases. There are 14 residues in the CDR3. Germline CDR1 is WSHSY and CDR2 is SAAADI. Written as DNA, the CDR3 is TGCGCCAGCAAGGCAGGGGGCAGAGGGAATGAGCAGTTCTTC. As protein: CASKAGGRGNEQFF.

The chain uses TRBV29-1 and TRBJ1-1, with a tentative D call TRBD1 (6 bases). Germline V lookup: CDR1 SQVTM, CDR2 ANQGSEA. Between the trimmed V and J ends, which lost 5 bases and 6 bases, there was a span of 19 bases. CDR3 length equals 14 residues. The CDR3 reads CSVMLSRQVPEAFF. The CDR3 DNA follows: TGCAGCGTTATGCTATCTAGACAGGTTCCTGAAGCTTTCTTT. The full variable domain, completed using reference TRBV29-1 and TRBJ1-1, is SAVISQKPSRDICQRGTSLTIQCQVDSQVTMMFWYRQQPGQSLTLIATANQGSEATYESGFVIDKFPISRPNLTFSTLTVSNMSPEDSSIYLCSVMLSRQVPEAFFGQGTRLTVV.

The chain employs TRBV7-2 and TRBJ2-3; TRBD2 agrees at 11 bases. Germline assignment: CDR1 SGHTA and CDR2 FQGNSA. The length of the CDR3 is 17 residues. V shed 7 bases, J shed 4 bases, and the junction held 13 bases outside the gene matches. The CDR3 nucleotides are TGTGCCAGCAACCGCGGGTTTTTAGCGGGGGGGGCAGATACGCAGTATTTT. This sequence encodes CASNRGFLAGGADTQYF.

V and J are TRBV28 and TRBJ2-3; 12 bases match TRBD2. Trimming took 5 bases from V and 9 from J; bases not matched to a gene: 6. CDR3 length: 14 amino acids. Germline values: CDR1 MDHEN, CDR2 SYDVKM. CDR3: CASSPRLAGATQYF. CDR3 coding DNA: TGTGCCAGCAGTCCCCGACTAGCGGGAGCGACGCAGTATTTT.

The V and J genes are TRBV25-1 and TRBJ2-1, with 8 nucleotides matching TRBD2. V dropped 5 bases and J dropped 8; count of bases not matched to a gene: 5. There are 13 residues in the CDR3. Germline loops: CDR1 MGHDK, CDR2 SYGVNS. Written as DNA, the CDR3 is TGTGCCAGCAGTTTAGGACTAGCTTATGAGCAGTTCTTC. This sequence encodes CASSLGLAYEQFF.

This chain connects TRBV7-2 to TRBJ2-7; 9 nucleotides align to TRBD2. V dropped 6 bases and J dropped 1; count of bases not matched to a gene: 7. Looked up from germline, CDR1 is SGHTA and CDR2 is FQGNSA. The CDR3 is 15 amino acids. CDR3 loop: CASRDGLAPSYEQYF. The DNA of the CDR3 is TGTGCCAGCAGGGACGGACTAGCGCCGTCCTACGAGCAGTACTTC.

This clone was counted a few times. This chain uses TRBV28 with TRBJ2-4; TRBD2 aligns across 7 bases. This CDR3 contains 14 residues. V was clipped by 6 bases and J by 0 bases; unmatched bases: 2. CDR1 and CDR2 (germline): MDHEN, SYDVKM. Written as DNA, the CDR3 is TGTGCCAGCAGGGGGAGGGCAGCCAAAAACATTCAGTACTTC. Protein: CASRGRAAKNIQYF.

The chain recombines TRBV7-6 with TRBJ1-6, with D possibly TRBD1 on 6 matching bases. Between the trimmed V and J ends, which lost 5 bases and 10 bases, there was a span of 21 bases. The CDR3 contains 16 residues. From germline, CDR1 is SGHVS and CDR2 FNYEAQ. The CDR3 loop is CASSVGRGADWSPLHF. Here the CDR3 DNA reads TGTGCCAGCAGCGTGGGCAGGGGTGCGGATTGGTCACCCCTCCACTTT.

The J gene is TRBJ2-3, the V gene TRBV10-1; 10 positions match TRBD2. V lost 0 bases and J lost 4; bases outside the gene matches: 19. This CDR3 has 21 amino acids. CDR1 is WNHNN and CDR2 is SYGVQD in the germline V gene (reference sequence). CDR3 in DNA: TGCGCCAGCAGTGAGTCGTTCGAGCTGGTTAAGCTAGCGGGAGACCCAGATACGCAGTATTTT. It specifies CASSESFELVKLAGDPDTQYF.

There are a few counts of this clone. The CDR3 region has the DNA TGTGCCAGCAGCTTAGATGGTGTGGTCTGGACAGGGTCGAGCTATGGCTACACCTTC. Amino acids: CASSLDGVVWTGSSYGYTF. The V call is TRBV7-2, the J call TRBJ1-2; the match to TRBD1 covers 8 bases. V lost 1 base, J lost 4 bases, and 17 bases stayed unmatched. The CDR3 runs to 19 residues. Germline CDR1 SGHTA, CDR2 FQGNSA.